This TCR beta chain was profiled in a study of CD8 T cells in Susac syndrome. Study-level information: When their blood was taken, the Susac syndrome patients had either not yet had any therapy, were taking corticosteroids, or were taking intravenous immunoglobulin alone.

The CDR3 consists of 12 residues. The germline gives CDR1 LNHDA, CDR2 SQIVND (reference sequence). The germline V and J ends were trimmed by 5 bases and 3 bases, with 8 bases remaining between them. RNA totalling about 0.45 to 1 ug underwent reverse transcription with random hexamers. TCRdb processed the immunoSEQ multiplex PCR reads anew with MiXCR; each CDR3 protein has one entry. This sample has about 140,000 distinct CDR3 sequences, with roughly 94% found just once. Sequencing input: CD8+ T cells from PBMCs. The source is a human donor with Susac syndrome. The V and J genes are TRBV19 and TRBJ2-7; D perhaps matches TRBD2 (6 bases). CDR3 protein: CASSGTGYEQYF. In nucleotides, the CDR3 is TGTGCCAGTAGTGGGACTGGCTACGAGCAGTACTTC.